This T cell receptor beta chain derives from a study of blood T cell repertoires in COVID-19. Study at large: Donors in the United States, Italy and Spain gave samples during acute or convalescent COVID-19. PBMCs, B-cell-depleted T cells, or T cells provided the cDNA or gDNA that made up the material.

This CDR3 contains 14 residues. Between the trimmed V and J ends, which lost 3 bases and 1 base, there was a span of 12 bases. Germline CDR1 and CDR2: DFQATT and SNEGSKA (reference sequence). Per the original methods: Amplifying reference gene primers gave estimates of nucleated cell counts. Using immunoSEQ multiplex PCR, the repertoire was profiled, and TCRdb retains in-frame clones only, with some absent. For V, J and clone size, that table is used; D and trimming come from the DNA. In the table there are approximately 120,000 clones, approximately 85% of which are singletons. The receptor's source is a woman aged 80 or older with COVID-19, enrolled during active disease. The J gene is TRBJ1-1, the V gene TRBV20-1; no clear D gene. Specimen: peripheral blood. DNA of the CDR3: TGCAGTGCTAGTCGGCGGAGTGGGAACACTGAAGCTTTCTTT. As protein: CSASRRSGNTEAFF.